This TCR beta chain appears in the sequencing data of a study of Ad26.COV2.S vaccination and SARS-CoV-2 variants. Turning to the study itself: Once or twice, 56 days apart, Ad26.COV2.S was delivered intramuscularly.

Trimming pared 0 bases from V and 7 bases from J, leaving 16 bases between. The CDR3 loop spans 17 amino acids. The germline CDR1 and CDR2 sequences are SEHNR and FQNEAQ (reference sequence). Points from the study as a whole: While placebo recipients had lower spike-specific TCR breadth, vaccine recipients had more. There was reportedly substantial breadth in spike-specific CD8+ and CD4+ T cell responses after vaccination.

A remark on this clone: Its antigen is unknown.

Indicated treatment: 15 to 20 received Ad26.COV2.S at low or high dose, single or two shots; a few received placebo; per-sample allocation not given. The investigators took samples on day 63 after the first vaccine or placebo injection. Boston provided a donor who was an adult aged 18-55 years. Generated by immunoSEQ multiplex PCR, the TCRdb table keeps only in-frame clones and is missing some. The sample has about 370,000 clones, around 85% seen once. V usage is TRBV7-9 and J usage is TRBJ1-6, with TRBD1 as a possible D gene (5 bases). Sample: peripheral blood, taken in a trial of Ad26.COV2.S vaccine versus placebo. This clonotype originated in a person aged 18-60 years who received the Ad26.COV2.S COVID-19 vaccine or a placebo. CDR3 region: CASSLARGETGNSPLHF. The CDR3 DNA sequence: TGTGCCAGCAGCTTAGCAAGAGGGGAAACGGGGAATTCACCCCTCCACTTT.